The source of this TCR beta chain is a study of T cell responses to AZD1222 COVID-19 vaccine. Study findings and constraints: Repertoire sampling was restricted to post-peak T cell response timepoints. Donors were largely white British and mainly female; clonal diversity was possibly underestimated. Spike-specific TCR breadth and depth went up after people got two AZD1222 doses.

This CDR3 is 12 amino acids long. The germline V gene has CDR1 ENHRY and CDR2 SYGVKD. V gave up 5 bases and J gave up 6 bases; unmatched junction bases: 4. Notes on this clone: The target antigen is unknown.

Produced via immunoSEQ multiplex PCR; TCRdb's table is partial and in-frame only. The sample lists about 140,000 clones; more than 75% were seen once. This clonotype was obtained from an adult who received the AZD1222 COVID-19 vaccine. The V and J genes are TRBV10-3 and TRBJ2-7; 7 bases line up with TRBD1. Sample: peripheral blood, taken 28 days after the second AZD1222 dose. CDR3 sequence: CAISTDRAEQYF. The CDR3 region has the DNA TGTGCCATCAGTACTGACAGGGCCGAGCAGTACTTC.